This T cell receptor beta chain was sequenced for a study of human T cells and chemical hapten exposure. Study-wide findings and caveats: Controls formed significantly fewer large CDR3 similarity clusters than expanded TCRs did.

The CDR3 covers 14 residues. The germline CDR1 and CDR2 sequences are SGHTA and FQGNSA. The germline V and J ends were trimmed by 5 bases and 10 bases, with 21 bases remaining between them. This clonotype occurred many times. Its antigen is not identified. Original data processing: Sample-level TCR yields exhibited a median of approximately 89,000, with a range of 23,224 to 690,600. In TCRdb, the RACE reads were re-called with MiXCR into one record per CDR3 protein. The V and J calls and clone size are TCRdb's, not the authors'. The repertoire holds some 52,000 distinct CDR3 sequences, with roughly 10% as singletons. The time point is: patch test 3, about 24 weeks after DPC sensitization. Treatment here: therapeutic diphenylcyclopropenone sensitization with weekly scalp DPC.

This chain uses TRBV7-2 with TRBJ2-7, with D maybe TRBD1 (6 bases). Sequenced here: whole blood, sampled in connection with sensitization to the hapten diphenylcyclopropenone (DPC). The clonotype comes from a woman aged 40 to 50 with alopecia areata. Some clones in this sample may be carry-over from other donors' samples. CDR3 residues: CASSPGGQQGIQYF. The CDR3 coding sequence is TGTGCCAGCAGCCCAGGAGGACAACAGGGCATCCAGTACTTC.